What follows is one T cell receptor beta chain and its context. Its antigen is unidentified. Trimming shortened V by 6 bases and J by 6 bases, and 17 bases separated the two germline ends. Germline-derived CDR1 and CDR2 are MNHEY and SVGEGT. CDR3 size: 14 residues. The data derive from a study of T cell repertoires in cytomegalovirus infection. Study summary: Both a matching HLA type and CMV infection were indicated by public TCR beta signatures. Study-wide results and limits: Identification of carriers of CMV plus the relevant HLA was performed using cumulative public TCR beta family frequency. CMV-specific HLA-C-restricted TCR beta clonotypes dominated the ex vivo response.

In TCRdb, the reads were re-called with MiXCR into one record per CDR3 protein. The profile shows 150,000 to 200,000 distinct CDR3 sequences, about a tenth of them singletons. The sample taken for sequencing was PBMCs. The chain recombines TRBV6-2 or TRBV6-3 with TRBJ1-1; D gene uncertain. This clonotype was sampled from a human donor in good health (CMV status not recorded). Some clones in this sample may be carry-over from other donors' samples. CDR3 coding DNA: TGTGCCAGCAGCGACATGACGGCTACGGCTGAAGCTTTCTTT. Translation gives CASSDMTATAEAFF.